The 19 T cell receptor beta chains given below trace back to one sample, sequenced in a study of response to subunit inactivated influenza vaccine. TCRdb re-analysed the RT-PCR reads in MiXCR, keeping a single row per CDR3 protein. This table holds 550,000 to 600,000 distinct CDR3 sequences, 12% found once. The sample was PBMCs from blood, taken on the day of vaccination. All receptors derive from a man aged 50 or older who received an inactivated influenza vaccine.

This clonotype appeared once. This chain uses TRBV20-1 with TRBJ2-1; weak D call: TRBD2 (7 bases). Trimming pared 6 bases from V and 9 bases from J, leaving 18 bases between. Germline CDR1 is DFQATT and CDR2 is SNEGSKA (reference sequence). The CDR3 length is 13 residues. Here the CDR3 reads CSAGRTALGEQFF. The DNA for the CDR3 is TGCAGTGCCGGGAGGACAGCCCTGGGTGAGCAGTTCTTC.

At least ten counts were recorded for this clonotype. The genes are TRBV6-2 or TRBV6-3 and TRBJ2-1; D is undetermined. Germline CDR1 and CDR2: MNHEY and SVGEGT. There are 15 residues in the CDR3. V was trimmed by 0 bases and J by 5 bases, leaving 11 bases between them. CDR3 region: CASSYSFTHDNEQFF. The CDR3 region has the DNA TGTGCCAGCAGTTACTCGTTTACCCACGACAATGAGCAGTTCTTC.

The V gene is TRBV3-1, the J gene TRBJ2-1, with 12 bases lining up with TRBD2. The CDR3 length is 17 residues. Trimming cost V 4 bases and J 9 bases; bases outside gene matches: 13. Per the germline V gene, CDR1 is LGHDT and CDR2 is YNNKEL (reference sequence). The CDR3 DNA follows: TGTGCCAGCAGCCGACAACGCGGGCTAGCGGGAGGGAGTGAGCAGTTCTTC. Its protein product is CASSRQRGLAGGSEQFF.

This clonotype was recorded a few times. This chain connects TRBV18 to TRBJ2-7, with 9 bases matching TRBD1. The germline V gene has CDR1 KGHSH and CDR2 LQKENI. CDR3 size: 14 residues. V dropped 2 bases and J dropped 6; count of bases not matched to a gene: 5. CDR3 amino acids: CASSPWDRESEQYF. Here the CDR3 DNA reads TGTGCCAGCTCACCATGGGACAGGGAAAGCGAGCAGTACTTC.

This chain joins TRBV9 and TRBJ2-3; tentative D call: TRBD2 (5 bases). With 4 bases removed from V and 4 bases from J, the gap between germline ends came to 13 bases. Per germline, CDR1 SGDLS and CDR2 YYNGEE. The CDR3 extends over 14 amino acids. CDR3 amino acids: CASSPSGSPDTQYF. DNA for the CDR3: TGTGCCAGCAGCCCCTCGGGGTCCCCAGATACGCAGTATTTT.

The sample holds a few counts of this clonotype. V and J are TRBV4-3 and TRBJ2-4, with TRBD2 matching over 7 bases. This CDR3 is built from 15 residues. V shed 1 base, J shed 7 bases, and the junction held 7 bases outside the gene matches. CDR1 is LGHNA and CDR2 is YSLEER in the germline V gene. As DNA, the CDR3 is TGCGCCAGCAGCCAAGGACGCGGGAGAGGGAACATTCAGTACTTC. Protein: CASSQGRGRGNIQYF.

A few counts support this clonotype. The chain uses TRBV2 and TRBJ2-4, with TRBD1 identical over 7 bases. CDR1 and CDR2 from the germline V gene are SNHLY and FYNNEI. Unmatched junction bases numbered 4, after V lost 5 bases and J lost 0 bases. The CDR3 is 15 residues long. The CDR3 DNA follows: TGTGCCAGCAGTTGGGACAGACTAGCCAAAAACATTCAGTACTTC. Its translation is CASSWDRLAKNIQYF.

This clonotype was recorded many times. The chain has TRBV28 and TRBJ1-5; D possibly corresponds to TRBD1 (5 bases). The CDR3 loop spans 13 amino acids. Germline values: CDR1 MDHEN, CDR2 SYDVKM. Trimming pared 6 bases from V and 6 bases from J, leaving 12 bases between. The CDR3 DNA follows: TGTGCCAGCAGACCTCAGGGTAGTCAGCCCCAGCATTTT. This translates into CASRPQGSQPQHF.

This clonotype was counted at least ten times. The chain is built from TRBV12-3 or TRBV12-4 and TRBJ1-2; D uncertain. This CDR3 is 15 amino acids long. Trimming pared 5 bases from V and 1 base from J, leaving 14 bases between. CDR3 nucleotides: TGTGCCAGCAGTACCGCGGCACCTAATAACTATGGCTACACCTTC. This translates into CASSTAAPNNYGYTF.

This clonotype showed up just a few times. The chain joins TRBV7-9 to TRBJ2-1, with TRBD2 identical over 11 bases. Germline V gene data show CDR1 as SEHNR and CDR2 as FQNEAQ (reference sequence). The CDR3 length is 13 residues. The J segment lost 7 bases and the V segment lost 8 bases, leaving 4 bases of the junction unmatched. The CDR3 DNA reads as TGTGCCAGCGGGGGACTAGCGGAGAATGAGCAGTTCTTC. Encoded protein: CASGGLAENEQFF.

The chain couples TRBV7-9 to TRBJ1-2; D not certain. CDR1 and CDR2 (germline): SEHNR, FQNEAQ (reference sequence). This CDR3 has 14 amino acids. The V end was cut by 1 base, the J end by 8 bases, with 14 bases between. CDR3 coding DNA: TGTGCCAGCAGCTTAGAGGTGGTGGAACACGGCTACACCTTC. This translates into CASSLEVVEHGYTF.

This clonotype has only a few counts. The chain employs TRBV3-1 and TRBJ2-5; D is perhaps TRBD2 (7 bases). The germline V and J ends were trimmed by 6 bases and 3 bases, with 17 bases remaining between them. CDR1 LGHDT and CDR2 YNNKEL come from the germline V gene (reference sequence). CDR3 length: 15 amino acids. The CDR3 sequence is CASRPPGGREETQYF. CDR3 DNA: TGTGCCAGCAGACCCCCCGGGGGGCGCGAAGAGACCCAGTACTTC.

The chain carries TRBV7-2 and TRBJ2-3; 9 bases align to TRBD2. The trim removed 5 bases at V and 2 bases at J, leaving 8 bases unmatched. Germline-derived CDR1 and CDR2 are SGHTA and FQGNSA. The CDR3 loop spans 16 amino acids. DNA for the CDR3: TGTGCCAGCAGCACGCGTCCTAGCGGGATCACAGATACGCAGTATTTT. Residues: CASSTRPSGITDTQYF. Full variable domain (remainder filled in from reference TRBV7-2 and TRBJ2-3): GAGVSQSPSNKVTEKGKDVELRCDPISGHTALYWYRQSLGQGLEFLIYFQGNSAPDKSGLPSDRFSAERTGGSVSTLTIQRTQQEDSAVYLCASSTRPSGITDTQYFGPGTRLTVL.

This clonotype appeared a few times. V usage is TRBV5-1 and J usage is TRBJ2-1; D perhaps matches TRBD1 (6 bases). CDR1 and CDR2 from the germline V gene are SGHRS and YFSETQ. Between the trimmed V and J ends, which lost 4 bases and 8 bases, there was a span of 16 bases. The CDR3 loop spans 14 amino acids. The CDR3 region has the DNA TGCGCCAGCAGCCCGGGGCAGGGGTCGGATGAGCAGTTCTTC. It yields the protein CASSPGQGSDEQFF.

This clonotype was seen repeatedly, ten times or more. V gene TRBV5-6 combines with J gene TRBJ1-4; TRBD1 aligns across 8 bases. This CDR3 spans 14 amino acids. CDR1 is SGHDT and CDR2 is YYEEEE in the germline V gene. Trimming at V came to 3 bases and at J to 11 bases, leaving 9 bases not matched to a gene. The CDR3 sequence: CASSSLQGARKLFF. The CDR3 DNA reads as TGTGCCAGCAGCTCCCTCCAGGGGGCGCGGAAACTGTTTTTT. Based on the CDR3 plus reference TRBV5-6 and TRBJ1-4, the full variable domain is DAGVTQSPTHLIKTRGQQVTLRCSPKSGHDTVSWYQQALGQGPQFIFQYYEEEERQRGNFPDRFSGHQFPNYSSELNVNALLLGDSALYLCASSSLQGARKLFFGSGTQLSVL.

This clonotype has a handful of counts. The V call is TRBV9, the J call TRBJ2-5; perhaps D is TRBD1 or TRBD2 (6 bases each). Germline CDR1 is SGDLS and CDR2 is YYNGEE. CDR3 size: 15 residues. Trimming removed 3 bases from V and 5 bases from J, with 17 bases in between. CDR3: CASSALGGTTETQYF. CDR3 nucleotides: TGTGCCAGCAGCGCCTTAGGGGGGACAACGGAGACCCAGTACTTC.

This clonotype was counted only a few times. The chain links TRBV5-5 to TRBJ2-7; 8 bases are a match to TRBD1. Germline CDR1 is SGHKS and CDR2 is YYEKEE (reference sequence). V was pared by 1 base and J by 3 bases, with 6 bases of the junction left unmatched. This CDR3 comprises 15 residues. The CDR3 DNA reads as TGTGCCAGCAGCTTGTCAGGGGGCGGCCACTACGAGCAGTACTTC. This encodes CASSLSGGGHYEQYF.

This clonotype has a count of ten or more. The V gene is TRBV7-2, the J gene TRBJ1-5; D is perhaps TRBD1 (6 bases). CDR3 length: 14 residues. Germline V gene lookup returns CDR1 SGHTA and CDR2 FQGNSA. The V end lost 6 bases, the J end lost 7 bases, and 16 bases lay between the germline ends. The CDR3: CASSFLQGGQPQHF. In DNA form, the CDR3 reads TGTGCCAGCAGTTTCCTACAGGGAGGGCAGCCCCAGCATTTT.

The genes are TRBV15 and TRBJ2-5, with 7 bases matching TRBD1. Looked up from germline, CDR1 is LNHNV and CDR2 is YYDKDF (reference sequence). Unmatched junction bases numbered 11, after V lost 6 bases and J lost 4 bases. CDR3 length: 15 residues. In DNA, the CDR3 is TGTGCCACCAGTGCTGTGTGGGGACAGCGAGAGACCCAGTACTTC. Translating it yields CATSAVWGQRETQYF.